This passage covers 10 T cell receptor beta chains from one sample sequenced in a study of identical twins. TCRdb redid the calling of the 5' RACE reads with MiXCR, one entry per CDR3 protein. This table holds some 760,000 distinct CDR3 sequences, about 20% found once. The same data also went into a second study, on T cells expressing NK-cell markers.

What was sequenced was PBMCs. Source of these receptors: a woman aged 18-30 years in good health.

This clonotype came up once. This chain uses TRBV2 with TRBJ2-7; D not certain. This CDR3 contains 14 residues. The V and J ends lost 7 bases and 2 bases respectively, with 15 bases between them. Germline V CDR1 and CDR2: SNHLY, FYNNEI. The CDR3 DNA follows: TGTGCCAGCAACCCCCGACGGCTCCCCTACGAGCAGTACTTC. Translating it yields CASNPRRLPYEQYF.

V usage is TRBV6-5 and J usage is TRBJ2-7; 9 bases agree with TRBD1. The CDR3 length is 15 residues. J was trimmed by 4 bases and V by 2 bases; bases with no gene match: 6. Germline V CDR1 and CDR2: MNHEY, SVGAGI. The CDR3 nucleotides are TGTGCCAGCAGTTACCTGACAGGGGGTCTATACGAGCAGTACTTC. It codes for CASSYLTGGLYEQYF.

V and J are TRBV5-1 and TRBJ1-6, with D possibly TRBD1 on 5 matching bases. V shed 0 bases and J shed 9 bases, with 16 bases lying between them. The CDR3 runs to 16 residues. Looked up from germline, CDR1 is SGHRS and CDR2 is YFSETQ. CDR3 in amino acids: CASSLAGGESGSPLHF. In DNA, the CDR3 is TGCGCCAGCAGCTTGGCCGGGGGTGAGTCGGGTTCACCCCTCCACTTT.

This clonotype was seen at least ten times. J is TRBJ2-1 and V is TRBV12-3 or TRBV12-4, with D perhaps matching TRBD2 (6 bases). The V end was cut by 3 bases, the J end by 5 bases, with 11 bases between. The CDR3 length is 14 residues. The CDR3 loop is CASSFRGTNNEQFF. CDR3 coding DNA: TGTGCCAGCAGTTTCCGCGGGACCAACAATGAGCAGTTCTTC.

CDR3 coding DNA: TGTGCCAGCAGCTTAGCCCTGGGATACTCCTACGAGCAGTACTTC. It encodes CASSLALGYSYEQYF. V is TRBV7-9 and J is TRBJ2-7; no clear D. Deletions cut 0 bases from V and 0 bases from J, with 9 bases between. CDR1 is SEHNR, CDR2 FQNEAQ, per germline (reference sequence). This CDR3 spans 15 amino acids.

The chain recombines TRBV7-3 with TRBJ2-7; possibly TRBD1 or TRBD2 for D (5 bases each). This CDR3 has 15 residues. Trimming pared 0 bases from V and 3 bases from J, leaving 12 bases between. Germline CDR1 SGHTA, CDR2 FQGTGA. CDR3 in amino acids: CASSLTGAARYEQYF. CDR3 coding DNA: TGTGCCAGCAGCTTAACCGGGGCAGCCCGCTACGAGCAGTACTTC.

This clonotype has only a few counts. DNA for the CDR3: TGCAGTGCCCTAGAAGTAGCCAAAAACATTCAGTACTTC. Translating it yields CSALEVAKNIQYF. The chain employs TRBV20-1 and TRBJ2-4; D remains ambiguous. CDR1 is DFQATT, CDR2 SNEGSKA, per germline (reference sequence). Trimming shortened V by 6 bases and J by 0 bases, and 9 bases separated the two germline ends. The CDR3 runs to 13 residues.

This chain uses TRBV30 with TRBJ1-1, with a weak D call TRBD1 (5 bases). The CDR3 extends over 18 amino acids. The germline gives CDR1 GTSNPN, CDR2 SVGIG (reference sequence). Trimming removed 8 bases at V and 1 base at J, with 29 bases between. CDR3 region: CARTPGTAAAETNTEAFF. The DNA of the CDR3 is TGTGCCCGGACTCCTGGGACTGCCGCTGCCGAAACGAACACTGAAGCTTTCTTT.

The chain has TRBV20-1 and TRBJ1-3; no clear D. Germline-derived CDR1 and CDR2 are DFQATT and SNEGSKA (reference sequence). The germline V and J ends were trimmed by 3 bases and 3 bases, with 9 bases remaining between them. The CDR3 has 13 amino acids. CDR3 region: CSARVGHGNTIYF. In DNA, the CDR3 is TGCAGTGCTAGGGTTGGGCATGGAAACACCATATATTTT.

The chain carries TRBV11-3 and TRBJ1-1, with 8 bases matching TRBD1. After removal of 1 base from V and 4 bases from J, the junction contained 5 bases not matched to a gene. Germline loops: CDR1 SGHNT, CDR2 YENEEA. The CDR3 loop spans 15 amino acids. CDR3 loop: CASSLGGQAITEAFF. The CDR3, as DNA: TGTGCCAGCAGCTTAGGGGGACAGGCAATCACTGAAGCTTTCTTT. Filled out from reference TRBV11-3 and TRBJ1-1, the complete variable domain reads EAGVVQSPRYKIIEKKQPVAFWCNPISGHNTLYWYLQNLGQGPELLIRYENEEAVDDSQLPKDRFSAERLKGVDSTLKIQPAELGDSAVYLCASSLGGQAITEAFFGQGTRLTVV.